The 3 T cell receptor beta chains presented below share a single source sample, sequenced in a study of blood T cell repertoires in COVID-19 (dated by TCRdb to about 2020). The protocol used for the library was the immunoSEQ multiplex PCR assay. Entries here come from immuneACCESS through TCRdb and include only in-frame sequences with V and J called. Some clones fail to appear in such tables; in the studies checked, an unresolved V gene covers under half of the shortfall, and the cause of the remainder is unknown. Here the sample has over 250,000 clones; 70% to 90% occur a single time. Of the sample, roughly 2% is held by the ten largest clones. Sample: PBMCs or T cells enriched from blood (not recorded which). The receptors here all came from a woman in her fifties or sixties in a cohort exposed to, infected with or recovered from COVID-19 (not recorded which).

This clone is a singleton in its sample. The chain combines TRBV28 with TRBJ2-2; perhaps TRBD1 as D (6 bases). Trimming left V 3 bases short and J 1 base short, with 12 bases between. The CDR3 spans 16 residues. Germline lookup yields CDR1 MDHEN and CDR2 SYDVKM. This CDR3 is CASSFGTLLNTGELFF. The DNA for the CDR3 is TGTGCCAGCAGTTTTGGGACACTTTTGAACACCGGGGAGCTGTTTTTT.

This CDR3 reads CASSRDLGGDTEAFF. The CDR3 nucleotides read TGTGCCAGCAGCCGAGACCTGGGGGGGGACACTGAAGCTTTCTTT. The chain uses TRBV28 and TRBJ1-1; a possible D gene is TRBD1 (5 bases). Germline CDR1 MDHEN, CDR2 SYDVKM. CDR3 length equals 15 residues. The V end lost 6 bases, the J end lost 3 bases, and 17 bases lay between the germline ends.

The chain carries TRBV12-3 or TRBV12-4 and TRBJ2-7; 10 bases line up with TRBD2. This CDR3 is built from 13 residues. V was pared by 6 bases and J by 6 bases, with 5 bases of the junction left unmatched. The CDR3 here is CASRSAGGVEQYF. The CDR3 nucleotides are TGTGCCAGCAGGTCAGCGGGAGGGGTCGAGCAGTACTTC.